This T cell receptor beta chain was recovered during a study of T-cell reconstitution after alpha-beta-depleted transplantation in children. The CDR3 is 13 amino acids. Deletions cut 3 bases from V and 3 bases from J, with 11 bases between. From germline, CDR1 is DFQATT and CDR2 SNEGSKA (reference sequence). For TCRbeta, the library was prepared with unique molecular identifiers. TCRdb re-called the PCR reads with MiXCR, one entry per CDR3 protein. Here the sample spans some 300,000 distinct CDR3 sequences, 10% being singletons. This clonotype was counted many times. This receptor was taken from a human donor who donated a stem cell graft to a child with acute lymphoblastic leukemia. Sequences were derived from PBMCs from the stem cell graft donor, sampled from the stem cell graft. V and J are TRBV20-1 and TRBJ1-1; perhaps TRBD1 as D (6 bases). The CDR3 spells CSASLGAHTEAFF. CDR3 nucleotide sequence: TGCAGTGCTAGTTTGGGGGCTCACACTGAAGCTTTCTTT.